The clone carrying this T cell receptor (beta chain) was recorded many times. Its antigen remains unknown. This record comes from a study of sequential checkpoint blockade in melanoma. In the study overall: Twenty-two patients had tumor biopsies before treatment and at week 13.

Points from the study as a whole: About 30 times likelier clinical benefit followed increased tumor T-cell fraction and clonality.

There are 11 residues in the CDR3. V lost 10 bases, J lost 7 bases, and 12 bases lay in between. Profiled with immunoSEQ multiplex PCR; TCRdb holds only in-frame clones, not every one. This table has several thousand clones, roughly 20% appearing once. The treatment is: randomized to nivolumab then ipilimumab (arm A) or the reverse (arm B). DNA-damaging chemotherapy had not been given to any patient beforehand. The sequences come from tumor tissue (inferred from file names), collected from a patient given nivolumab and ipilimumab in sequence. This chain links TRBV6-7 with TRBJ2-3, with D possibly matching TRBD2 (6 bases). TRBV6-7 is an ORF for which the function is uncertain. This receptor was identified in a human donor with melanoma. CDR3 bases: TGTGCCACCGAGGAGGGATATACGCAGTATTTT. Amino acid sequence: CATEEGYTQYF.